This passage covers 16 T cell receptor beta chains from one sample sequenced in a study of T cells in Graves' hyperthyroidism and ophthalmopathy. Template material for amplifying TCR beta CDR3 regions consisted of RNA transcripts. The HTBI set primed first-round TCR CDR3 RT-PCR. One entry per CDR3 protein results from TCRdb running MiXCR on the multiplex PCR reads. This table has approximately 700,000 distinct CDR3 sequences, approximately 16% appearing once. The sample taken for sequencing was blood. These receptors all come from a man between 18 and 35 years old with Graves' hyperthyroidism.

The CDR3 protein is CASSLLLGRIAGEDTQYF. As DNA, the CDR3 is TGTGCCAGCAGCCTCCTCCTCGGGAGAATAGCGGGTGAAGATACGCAGTATTTT. This sequence joins TRBV3-1 and TRBJ2-3; 7 positions match TRBD2. V gave up 4 bases and J gave up 5 bases; unmatched junction bases: 18. Germline V lookup: CDR1 LGHDT, CDR2 YNNKEL (reference sequence). The CDR3 extends over 18 amino acids.

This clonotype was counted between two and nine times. Written as DNA, the CDR3 is TGTGCCAGCAGCCAAGTGGGTAGCGGGTCTACCTACGAGCAGTACTTC. It specifies CASSQVGSGSTYEQYF. V gene TRBV4-2 combines with J gene TRBJ2-7; 7 nucleotides line up with TRBD2. The germline gives CDR1 LGHNA, CDR2 YNFKEQ. The trim removed 1 base at V and 2 bases at J, leaving 8 bases unmatched. CDR3 length: 16 amino acids.

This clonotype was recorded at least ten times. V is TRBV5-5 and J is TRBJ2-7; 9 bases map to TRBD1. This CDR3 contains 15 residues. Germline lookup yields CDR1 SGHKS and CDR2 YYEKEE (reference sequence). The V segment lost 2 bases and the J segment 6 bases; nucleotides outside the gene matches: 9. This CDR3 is CASSFPGQGLLEQYF. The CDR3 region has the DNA TGTGCCAGCAGCTTTCCGGGACAGGGCCTCCTCGAGCAGTACTTC.

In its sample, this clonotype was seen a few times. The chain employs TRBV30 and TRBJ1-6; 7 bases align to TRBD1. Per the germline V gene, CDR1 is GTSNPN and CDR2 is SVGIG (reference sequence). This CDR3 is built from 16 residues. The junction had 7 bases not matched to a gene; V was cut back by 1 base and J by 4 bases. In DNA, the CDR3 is TGTGCCTGGAGTGACCCCCAGGGGGGTTATAATTCACCCCTCCACTTT. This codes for CAWSDPQGGYNSPLHF.

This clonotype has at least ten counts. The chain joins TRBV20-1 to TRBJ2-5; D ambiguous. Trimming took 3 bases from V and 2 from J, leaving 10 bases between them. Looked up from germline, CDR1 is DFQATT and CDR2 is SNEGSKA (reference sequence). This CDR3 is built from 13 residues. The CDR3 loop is CSASGQEQETQYF. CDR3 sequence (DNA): TGCAGTGCTAGCGGGCAGGAACAAGAGACCCAGTACTTC.

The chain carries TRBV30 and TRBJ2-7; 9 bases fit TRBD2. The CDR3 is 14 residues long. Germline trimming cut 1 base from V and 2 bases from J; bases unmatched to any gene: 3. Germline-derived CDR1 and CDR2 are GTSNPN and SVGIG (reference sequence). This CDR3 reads CAWSGVAGAYEQYF. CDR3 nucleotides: TGTGCCTGGAGTGGGGTAGCGGGAGCCTACGAGCAGTACTTC.

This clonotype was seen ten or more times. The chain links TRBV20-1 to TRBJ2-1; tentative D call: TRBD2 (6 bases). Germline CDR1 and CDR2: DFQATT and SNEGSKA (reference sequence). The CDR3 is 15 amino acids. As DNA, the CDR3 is TGCAGCGCTCCGCGGCGGGACCCCATCAGGGATGAGCAGTTCTTC. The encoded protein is CSAPRRDPIRDEQFF.

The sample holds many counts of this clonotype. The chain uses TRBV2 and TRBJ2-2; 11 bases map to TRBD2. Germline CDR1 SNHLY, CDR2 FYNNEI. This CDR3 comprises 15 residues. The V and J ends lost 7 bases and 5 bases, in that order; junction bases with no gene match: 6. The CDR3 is CASIGLAGPTGELFF. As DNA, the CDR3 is TGTGCCAGCATTGGACTAGCGGGCCCTACCGGGGAGCTGTTTTTT. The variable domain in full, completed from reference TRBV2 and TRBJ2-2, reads EPEVTQTPSHQVTQMGQEVILRCVPISNHLYFYWYRQILGQKVEFLVSFYNNEISEKSEIFDDQFSVERPDGSNFTLKIRSTKLEDSAMYFCASIGLAGPTGELFFGEGSRLTVL.

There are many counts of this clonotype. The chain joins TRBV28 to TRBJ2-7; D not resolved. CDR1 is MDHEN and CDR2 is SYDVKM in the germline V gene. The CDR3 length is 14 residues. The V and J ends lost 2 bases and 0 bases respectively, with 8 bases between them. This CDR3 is CASSLRTVSYEQYF. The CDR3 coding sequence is TGTGCCAGCAGTTTACGGACGGTCTCCTACGAGCAGTACTTC. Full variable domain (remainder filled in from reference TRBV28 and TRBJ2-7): DVKVTQSSRYLVKRTGEKVFLECVQDMDHENMFWYRQDPGLGLRLIYFSYDVKMKEKGDIPEGYSVSREKKERFSLILESASTNQTSMYLCASSLRTVSYEQYFGPGTRLTVT.

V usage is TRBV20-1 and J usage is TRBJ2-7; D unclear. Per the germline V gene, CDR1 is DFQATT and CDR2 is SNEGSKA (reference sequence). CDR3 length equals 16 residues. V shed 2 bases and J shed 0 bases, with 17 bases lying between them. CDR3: CSARYVPELFSYEQYF. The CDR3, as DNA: TGCAGTGCTAGATACGTGCCAGAGCTTTTCTCCTACGAGCAGTACTTC.

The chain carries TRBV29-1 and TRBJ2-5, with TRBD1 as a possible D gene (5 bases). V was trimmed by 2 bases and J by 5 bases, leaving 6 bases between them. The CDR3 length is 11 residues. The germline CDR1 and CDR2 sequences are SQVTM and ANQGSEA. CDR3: CSVETGETQYF. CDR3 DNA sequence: TGCAGCGTTGAAACAGGCGAGACCCAGTACTTC.

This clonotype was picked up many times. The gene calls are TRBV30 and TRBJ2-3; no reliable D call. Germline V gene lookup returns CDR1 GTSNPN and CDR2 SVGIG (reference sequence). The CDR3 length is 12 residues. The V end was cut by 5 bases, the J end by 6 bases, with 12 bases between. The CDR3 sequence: CAWALGADTQYF. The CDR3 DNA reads TGTGCCTGGGCTCTTGGAGCGGATACGCAGTATTTT.

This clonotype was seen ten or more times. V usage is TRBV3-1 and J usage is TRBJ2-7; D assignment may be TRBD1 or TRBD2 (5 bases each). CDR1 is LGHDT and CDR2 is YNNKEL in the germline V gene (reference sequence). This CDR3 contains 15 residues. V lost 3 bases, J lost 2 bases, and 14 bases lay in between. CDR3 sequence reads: CASSHAGTVTYEQYF. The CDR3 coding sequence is TGTGCCAGCAGCCACGCCGGGACGGTCACCTACGAGCAGTACTTC.

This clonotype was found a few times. CDR3 DNA sequence: TGTGCCAGTAGTCACACGGGAGCGGTCTACAATGAGCAGTTCTTC. Translated: CASSHTGAVYNEQFF. The rearrangement links TRBV19 to TRBJ2-1, with D perhaps TRBD2 (6 bases). Germline values: CDR1 LNHDA, CDR2 SQIVND (reference sequence). The CDR3 totals 15 residues. V lost 5 bases and J lost 3, with 14 bases in between.

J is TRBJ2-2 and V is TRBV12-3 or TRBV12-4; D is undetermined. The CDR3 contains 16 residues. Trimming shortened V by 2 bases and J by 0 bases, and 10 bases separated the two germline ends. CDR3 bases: TGTGCCAGCAGTTTAACGCGTCTCGCGAACACCGGGGAGCTGTTTTTT. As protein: CASSLTRLANTGELFF.

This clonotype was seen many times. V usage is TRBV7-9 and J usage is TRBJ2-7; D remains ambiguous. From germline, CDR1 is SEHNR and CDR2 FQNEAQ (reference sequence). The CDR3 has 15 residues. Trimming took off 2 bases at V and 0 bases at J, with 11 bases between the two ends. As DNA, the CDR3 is TGTGCCAGCAGCTTACCTACAGAGAGCTCCTACGAGCAGTACTTC. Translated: CASSLPTESSYEQYF.